What follows are 2 T cell receptor beta chains derived from one specimen sequenced in a study of blood T cell repertoires in COVID-19. Assay used: immunoSEQ multiplex PCR; TCRdb lists only in-frame clones, some missing. The repertoire includes approximately 260,000 clones, 80% to 90% of them detected once, and more than 6.5% sits in the top ten. The sample consisted of PBMCs or T cells enriched from blood (not recorded which). The receptors come from a woman aged 45-65 years who had been exposed to COVID-19.

J is TRBJ2-2 and V is TRBV7-8, with TRBD1 matching over 10 bases. This CDR3 is 19 amino acids long. Trimming removed 5 bases from V and 6 bases from J; junction bases left unmatched: 18. Germline V gene sequence: CDR1 SGHVS, CDR2 FQNEAQ. CDR3 coding DNA: TGTGCCAGCAGCCCCCGGGTCTCCGGGACAGGGGCTTTTTCCGGGGAGCTGTTTTTT. This gives the protein CASSPRVSGTGAFSGELFF.

The J gene is TRBJ2-7, the V gene TRBV2, with 7 bases fitting TRBD2. Unmatched junction bases numbered 9, after V lost 1 base and J lost 3 bases. The germline V gene encodes CDR1 SNHLY and CDR2 FYNNEI. CDR3 length: 16 amino acids. CDR3 region: CASSEGLPGGNYEQYF. The CDR3 nucleotides are TGTGCCAGCAGTGAAGGATTACCGGGAGGTAACTACGAGCAGTACTTC.